This entry lists 27 T cell receptor beta chains sequenced from one sample in a study of immune cell composition in non-small cell lung cancer. Clones were read by immunoSEQ multiplex PCR, and TCRdb kept only the in-frame ones, dropping some. The data show 6,600 or so clones, 82% seen once. Normal lung sampling was at least 3 cm from the tumour, as distant as possible. The sequenced sample consisted of non-adjacent lung tissue. The receptors originated from a human donor with non-small cell lung cancer.

This clone was recorded only once. V and J are TRBV2 and TRBJ2-7; 7 nucleotides align to TRBD1. Germline V gives CDR1 SNHLY, CDR2 FYNNEI. Germline trimming cut 5 bases from V and 0 bases from J; bases unmatched to any gene: 10. The CDR3 covers 16 residues. This CDR3 is CASSLGQVQGSYEQYF. The CDR3 region has the DNA TGTGCCAGCAGTCTCGGACAGGTCCAGGGCTCCTACGAGCAGTACTTC.

The V gene is TRBV5-6, the J gene TRBJ1-6, with 7 bases identical to TRBD1. The junction had 4 bases not matched to a gene; V was cut back by 4 bases and J by 0 bases. The CDR3 has 16 residues. Germline assignment: CDR1 SGHDT and CDR2 YYEEEE. The CDR3 loop is CASSQDRASYNSPLHF. In DNA, the CDR3 is TGTGCCAGCAGCCAAGACAGGGCCTCCTATAATTCACCCCTCCACTTT.

V usage is TRBV7-2 and J usage is TRBJ1-1, with D perhaps matching TRBD1 (5 bases). This CDR3 contains 15 residues. The ends were cut back, 1 base at V and 10 bases at J, with 19 bases in the middle. Germline CDR1 SGHTA, CDR2 FQGNSA. DNA of the CDR3: TGTGCCAGCAGCTTAGGTCCGGCGGGGGGTTTATTAGCTTTCTTT. Amino acids: CASSLGPAGGLLAFF.

J is TRBJ2-7 and V is TRBV27; 10 positions match TRBD2. With 0 bases clipped from V and 6 bases from J, the junction kept 8 bases outside the gene matches. The CDR3 extends over 16 amino acids. Germline lookup yields CDR1 MNHEY and CDR2 SMNVEV (reference sequence). For the CDR3, the DNA is TGTGCCAGCAGTTTATCGTCAGGGACTAGCGCTCTCGAGCAGTACTTC. This codes for CASSLSSGTSALEQYF.

Concerning this clone itself: Other DNA sequences within the sample encode an identical CDR3. The chain combines TRBV18 with TRBJ2-7, with TRBD2 matching 7 bases. Looked up from germline, CDR1 is KGHSH and CDR2 is LQKENI. The CDR3 consists of 15 residues. V was pared by 0 bases and J by 2 bases, with 4 bases of the junction left unmatched. CDR3 DNA: TGTGCCAGCTCACCACCCCAGCGGGAAACCTACGAGCAGTACTTC. Translated: CASSPPQRETYEQYF.

This chain connects TRBV19 to TRBJ2-7; TRBD1 matches at 10 bases. The CDR3 runs to 14 residues. J lost 7 bases, V lost 5 bases, and 8 bases had no gene match. CDR1 and CDR2 (germline): LNHDA, SQIVND (reference sequence). CDR3 amino acids: CASSPRQGAREQYF. CDR3 nucleotides: TGTGCCAGTAGTCCACGACAGGGGGCGCGGGAGCAGTACTTC.

The V and J genes are TRBV7-2 and TRBJ1-2, with D possibly being TRBD1 (6 bases). The CDR3 extends over 18 amino acids. Per the germline V gene, CDR1 is SGHTA and CDR2 is FQGNSA. The V end lost 2 bases, the J end lost 0 bases, and 19 bases lay between the germline ends. CDR3 protein: CASSLPTGEDDTNYGYTF. As DNA, the CDR3 is TGTGCCAGCAGCTTACCGACAGGAGAAGATGATACTAACTATGGCTACACCTTC.

The chain links TRBV18 to TRBJ1-2; 8 bases fit TRBD1. The length of the CDR3 is 18 residues. Germline-derived CDR1 and CDR2 are KGHSH and LQKENI. J was trimmed by 5 bases and V by 2 bases; bases with no gene match: 16. CDR3 sequence: CASSPLTPGTGHLYGYTF. CDR3 nucleotides: TGTGCCAGCTCACCATTAACTCCCGGGACAGGACACTTATATGGCTACACCTTC.

The chain carries TRBV7-3 and TRBJ2-1, with D possibly matching TRBD2 (6 bases). The germline V gene encodes CDR1 SGHTA and CDR2 FQGTGA. Trimming removed 1 base from V and 9 bases from J, with 10 bases in between. The CDR3 runs 13 residues. The CDR3 loop is CASSLNWEAEQFF. The CDR3 bases are TGTGCCAGCAGCTTAAATTGGGAGGCTGAGCAGTTCTTC.

The chain is built from TRBV18 and TRBJ2-7, with 7 bases aligning to TRBD1. This CDR3 has 15 residues. The V gene's germline CDR1 is KGHSH and CDR2 LQKENI. With V trimmed by 3 bases and J by 5 bases, 10 bases remained unmatched. The CDR3 DNA sequence: TGTGCCAGCTCACCGCCGGGACAGAGCCGGCACGAGCAGTACTTC. It translates to CASSPPGQSRHEQYF. The full variable domain, rest sourced from reference TRBV18 and TRBJ2-7, is NAGVMQNPRHLVRRRGQEARLRCSPMKGHSHVYWYRQLPEEGLKFMVYLQKENIIDESGMPKERFSAEFPKEGPSILRIQQVVRGDSAAYFCASSPPGQSRHEQYFGPGTRLTVT.

V gene TRBV30 combines with J gene TRBJ1-3; D is undetermined. CDR3 length: 13 amino acids. The germline V and J ends were trimmed by 2 bases and 8 bases, with 13 bases remaining between them. Germline V gene data show CDR1 as GTSNPN and CDR2 as SVGIG (reference sequence). Written as DNA, the CDR3 is TGTGCCTGGAGTACGGTGCGGGAGGACACCATATATTTT. Protein: CAWSTVREDTIYF. The whole variable domain, filled in from reference TRBV30 and TRBJ1-3, reads SQTIHQWPATLVQPVGSPLSLECTVEGTSNPNLYWYRQAAGRGLQLLFYSVGIGQISSEVPQNLSASRPQDRQFILSSKKLLLSDSGFYLCAWSTVREDTIYFGEGSWLTVV.

This chain links TRBV28 with TRBJ1-2, with D unclear. Germline CDR1 is MDHEN and CDR2 is SYDVKM. The CDR3 extends over 16 amino acids. Trimming took off 4 bases at V and 4 bases at J, with 19 bases between the two ends. The DNA for the CDR3 is TGTGCCAGCAGTTCACCCGGGAGGGCCAAATTCTATGGCTACACCTTC. Translation: CASSSPGRAKFYGYTF.

The chain couples TRBV5-4 to TRBJ2-1, with TRBD1 as a possible D gene (6 bases). Trimming removed 0 bases from V and 0 bases from J, with 10 bases in between. The CDR3 sequence is 16 residues long. Germline CDR1 is SGHNT and CDR2 is YYREEE (reference sequence). CDR3 bases: TGTGCCAGCAGCTTGGTAGGGGGTAGCTCCTACAATGAGCAGTTCTTC. This codes for CASSLVGGSSYNEQFF.

The V and J genes are TRBV5-1 and TRBJ1-1; TRBD1 agrees at 9 bases. V shed 5 bases and J 3 bases; nucleotides not matched to a gene: 2. The CDR3 extends over 13 amino acids. In germline, CDR1 is SGHRS, CDR2 YFSETQ. Here the CDR3 reads CASRGTGYTEAFF. In nucleotides, the CDR3 is TGCGCCAGCAGGGGGACAGGGTACACTGAAGCTTTCTTT. The full variable domain, rest sourced from reference TRBV5-1 and TRBJ1-1, is KAGVTQTPRYLIKTRGQQVTLSCSPISGHRSVSWYQQTPGQGLQFLFEYFSETQRNKGNFPGRFSGRQFSNSRSEMNVSTLELGDSALYLCASRGTGYTEAFFGQGTRLTVV.

The genes are TRBV19 and TRBJ1-5; 8 nucleotides agree with TRBD1. V lost 4 bases to trimming and J lost 0 bases; unmatched junction nucleotides: 11. Germline V gene lookup returns CDR1 LNHDA and CDR2 SQIVND (reference sequence). The CDR3 loop spans 18 amino acids. DNA of the CDR3: TGTGCCAGTAGTAGGTTCCCCAAGACAGGGGCTAGCAATCAGCCCCAGCATTTT. Its protein is CASSRFPKTGASNQPQHF. Looking up the rest from reference TRBV19 and TRBJ1-5 gives the full variable domain: DGGITQSPKYLFRKEGQNVTLSCEQNLNHDAMYWYRQDPGQGLRLIYYSQIVNDFQKGDIAEGYSVSREKKESFPLTVTSAQKNPTAFYLCASSRFPKTGASNQPQHFGDGTRLSIL.

The rearrangement joins TRBV7-9 to TRBJ1-5; D unresolved. Germline lookup yields CDR1 SEHNR and CDR2 FQNEAQ (reference sequence). This CDR3 is 14 amino acids long. V was clipped by 5 bases and J by 3 bases, with 11 bases between them. The CDR3 nucleotides read TGTGCCAGCAGCCCTGTTGAGGACAATCAGCCCCAGCATTTT. It translates to CASSPVEDNQPQHF.

V gene TRBV11-2 combines with J gene TRBJ2-7, with D possibly TRBD2 on 6 matching bases. The CDR3 consists of 15 residues. The V end lost 1 base, the J end lost 1 base, and 11 bases lay between the germline ends. The germline V gene encodes CDR1 SGHAT and CDR2 FQNNGV. CDR3 protein: CASSLVSGFSYEQYF. The CDR3 nucleotides are TGTGCCAGCAGCTTAGTAAGCGGGTTTTCCTACGAGCAGTACTTC.

This chain uses TRBV9 with TRBJ1-2; D ambiguous. The CDR3 contains 15 residues. Germline assignment: CDR1 SGDLS and CDR2 YYNGEE. The V gene lost 5 bases and the J gene lost 1 base, with 15 bases spanning the gap. CDR3 coding DNA: TGTGCCAGCAGTGTGGACTCCTCTCTTAACTATGGCTACACCTTC. Residues: CASSVDSSLNYGYTF.

In this sample, this clone turned up a few times. The chain carries TRBV6-1 and TRBJ2-5; TRBD1 matches at 8 bases. The CDR3 totals 13 residues. Germline V gives CDR1 MNHNS, CDR2 SASEGT. The junction had 6 bases not matched to a gene; V was cut back by 7 bases and J by 5 bases. CDR3 residues: CASTRQGRETQYF. The CDR3 coding sequence is TGTGCCAGCACCCGACAGGGGCGGGAGACCCAGTACTTC.

The rearrangement uses TRBV27 and TRBJ1-6; TRBD1 might be the D (5 bases). This CDR3 has 14 amino acids. Germline CDR1 is MNHEY and CDR2 is SMNVEV (reference sequence). V was clipped by 8 bases and J by 7 bases, with 15 bases between them. The CDR3 here is CASGKDKKNSPLHF. CDR3 nucleotide sequence: TGTGCCAGCGGGAAGGACAAGAAAAATTCACCCCTCCACTTT.

J is TRBJ2-1 and V is TRBV15, with 11 bases fitting TRBD2. V was pared by 0 bases and J by 1 base, with 11 bases of the junction left unmatched. The CDR3 has 20 amino acids. Germline V gene lookup returns CDR1 LNHNV and CDR2 YYDKDF (reference sequence). The CDR3 DNA follows: TGTGCCACCAGCAGAGAGTCGTTAGCGGGAGGGCCGAGGTCCTACAATGAGCAGTTCTTC. It specifies CATSRESLAGGPRSYNEQFF.

V usage is TRBV30 and J usage is TRBJ1-5, with D possibly matching TRBD1 (5 bases). The CDR3 is 16 amino acids. Germline loops: CDR1 GTSNPN, CDR2 SVGIG (reference sequence). V dropped 0 bases and J dropped 5 bases, with 17 bases sitting between them. DNA of the CDR3: TGTGCCTGGAGTGTCCTGGGGAGGGGAAAGGATCAGCCCCAGCATTTT. Its translation: CAWSVLGRGKDQPQHF.

The sample holds one count of this clone. The V and J genes are TRBV7-8 and TRBJ2-1, with TRBD2 matching 14 bases. Germline values: CDR1 SGHVS, CDR2 FQNEAQ. The CDR3 totals 17 residues. J gave up 8 bases and V 3 bases, and 9 bases lay outside the gene matches. The CDR3 DNA reads TGTGCCAGCAGCTTTCGGACTAGCGGGAGGCCGGGGGATGAGCAGTTCTTC. Translation gives CASSFRTSGRPGDEQFF.

The rearrangement links TRBV4-1 to TRBJ2-3; 7 nucleotides agree with TRBD2. In germline, CDR1 is MGHRA, CDR2 YSYEKL. With V trimmed by 0 bases and J by 2 bases, 5 bases remained unmatched. The CDR3 consists of 16 residues. The CDR3, as DNA: TGCGCCAGCAGCCAAGATTGGGGGGGGTCCACAGATACGCAGTATTTT. Protein product: CASSQDWGGSTDTQYF.

This chain joins TRBV30 and TRBJ2-1, with 10 bases aligning to TRBD1. V trimming: 1 base; J trimming: 8 bases; junction bases outside the gene matches: 8. This CDR3 has 15 residues. Germline CDR1 and CDR2: GTSNPN and SVGIG (reference sequence). CDR3 protein: CAWSAGTGVLDEQFF. The DNA of the CDR3 is TGTGCCTGGAGTGCCGGGACAGGGGTCTTGGATGAGCAGTTCTTC.

This chain links TRBV11-2 with TRBJ2-7, with 7 nucleotides matching TRBD1. The CDR3 totals 12 residues. V lost 3 bases to trimming and J lost 6 bases; unmatched junction nucleotides: 2. Germline CDR1 and CDR2: SGHAT and FQNNGV. The CDR3 here is CASSFTGAEQYF. CDR3 coding DNA: TGTGCCAGCAGCTTTACAGGGGCCGAGCAGTACTTC.

This clone was detected a few times. J is TRBJ2-5 and V is TRBV7-2; TRBD2 aligns across 8 bases. Germline V gene lookup returns CDR1 SGHTA and CDR2 FQGNSA. The CDR3 length is 16 residues. J gave up 2 bases and V 7 bases, and 12 bases lay outside the gene matches. CDR3 protein: CASTVGGGPPQETQYF. As DNA, the CDR3 is TGTGCCAGCACCGTGGGCGGGGGGCCCCCGCAAGAGACCCAGTACTTC.